Listed here are 13 T cell receptor beta chains from one sample, sequenced in a study of blood T cell repertoires in COVID-19. The table came from immunoSEQ multiplex PCR; TCRdb's copy has only in-frame clones and leaves some out. The sample contains hundreds of thousands of clones, 91% of which appear only once. Sequenced: peripheral blood. The receptors originated from a woman aged 18-35 years who had recovered from COVID-19.

This chain connects TRBV19 to TRBJ1-3, with a possible D match to TRBD1 (5 bases). This CDR3 has 16 residues. CDR1 is LNHDA and CDR2 is SQIVND in the germline V gene (reference sequence). Between the trimmed V and J ends, which lost 2 bases and 2 bases, there was a span of 13 bases. CDR3 in DNA: TGTGCCAGTAGTATAAGGACAAGCCAGGCTGGAAACACCATATATTTT. It is translated as CASSIRTSQAGNTIYF.

The CDR3 spells CASSPPGGDTQYF. CDR3 sequence (DNA): TGTGCCAGCAGCCCCCCCGGCGGGGATACGCAGTATTTT. The rearrangement joins TRBV5-4 to TRBJ2-3; weak D call: TRBD2 (5 bases). Deletions cut 4 bases from V and 6 bases from J, with 12 bases between. This CDR3 is 13 amino acids long. The germline CDR1 and CDR2 sequences are SGHNT and YYREEE (reference sequence).

CDR3 loop: CASSLANSNQPQHF. DNA of the CDR3: TGTGCCAGTAGTTTAGCCAATAGCAATCAGCCCCAGCATTTT. This chain uses TRBV19 with TRBJ1-5; D is unresolved. Germline CDR1 reads LNHDA; CDR2 reads SQIVND (reference sequence). The V gene lost 5 bases and the J gene lost 0 bases, with 8 bases spanning the gap. This CDR3 contains 14 residues.

The CDR3 bases are TGTGCCAGCAGCCAAGAGGGGCGGAATTACGAGCAGTACGTC. The encoded protein is CASSQEGRNYEQYV. The chain recombines TRBV3-1 (or the pseudogene TRBV3-2) with TRBJ2-7; D is possibly TRBD1 (5 bases). CDR3 length: 14 residues. The germline V and J ends were trimmed by 0 bases and 4 bases, with 10 bases remaining between them. Germline assignment: CDR1 LGHDT and CDR2 YNNKEL (reference sequence).

V and J are TRBV6-1 and TRBJ2-5; D uncertain. Germline-derived CDR1 and CDR2 are MNHNS and SASEGT. This CDR3 is 14 amino acids long. V was pared by 1 base and J by 4 bases, with 10 bases between. CDR3 sequence: CASSEGWVAETQYF. The CDR3 bases are TGTGCCAGCAGTGAAGGGTGGGTAGCAGAGACCCAGTACTTC.

The J gene is TRBJ2-2, the V gene TRBV27; 9 nucleotides align to TRBD1. CDR3 size: 18 residues. Germline V CDR1 and CDR2: MNHEY, SMNVEV (reference sequence). V gave up 3 bases and J gave up 0 bases; unmatched junction bases: 8. CDR3 DNA: TGTGCCAGCAGTTTCAGCCGGGGGACAGGGACGAACACCGGGGAGCTGTTTTTT. Translating it yields CASSFSRGTGTNTGELFF.

The chain is built from TRBV2 and TRBJ1-6; 7 nucleotides match TRBD1. The junction had 4 bases not matched to a gene; V was cut back by 9 bases and J by 5 bases. This CDR3 region has 13 residues. CDR1 and CDR2 from the germline V gene are SNHLY and FYNNEI. Written as DNA, the CDR3 is TGTGCCAGTGCCGGGACAGATAATTCACCCCTCCACTTT. Amino acids: CASAGTDNSPLHF.

The chain has TRBV23-1 and TRBJ2-7, with 9 bases lining up with TRBD2. TRBV23-1 falls under the ORF class, with uncertain function. CDR3 length: 14 amino acids. After removal of 3 bases from V and 6 bases from J, the junction contained 6 bases not matched to a gene. CDR3 loop: CASSHLAGRREQYV. The DNA for the CDR3 is TGCGCCAGCAGTCATCTAGCGGGAAGGCGCGAGCAGTACGTC.

V usage is TRBV19 and J usage is TRBJ2-4; D is undetermined. The CDR3 runs 13 residues. Germline V gene data show CDR1 as LNHDA and CDR2 as SQIVND (reference sequence). Trimming removed 8 bases from V and 4 bases from J, with 12 bases in between. The CDR3 loop is CASQDLSKNIQYF. The CDR3, as DNA: TGTGCCAGTCAAGACTTGTCGAAAAACATTCAGTACTTC.

The J gene is TRBJ2-3, the V gene TRBV11-2; D gene uncertain. V lost 3 bases and J 6 bases, leaving 7 bases between the germline ends. Looked up from germline, CDR1 is SGHAT and CDR2 is FQNNGV. The CDR3 is 12 amino acids. CDR3 nucleotide sequence: TGTGCCAGCAGCTTTAACTCGGATACGCAGTATTTT. This translates into CASSFNSDTQYF. Supplemented by reference TRBV11-2 and TRBJ2-3, the full variable domain reads EAGVAQSPRYKIIEKRQSVAFWCNPISGHATLYWYQQILGQGPKLLIQFQNNGVVDDSQLPKDRFSAERLKGVDSTLKIQPAKLEDSAVYLCASSFNSDTQYFGPGTRLTVL.

In its sample, this clone was seen once. V usage is TRBV7-2 and J usage is TRBJ2-4; a weak D match, TRBD2 (5 bases). CDR1 SGHTA and CDR2 FQGNSA come from the germline V gene. The V gene lost 4 bases and the J gene lost 4 bases, with 14 bases spanning the gap. The length of the CDR3 is 15 residues. The CDR3 protein is CASSSPSGRKNIQYF. Here the CDR3 DNA reads TGTGCCAGCAGCTCTCCAAGCGGACGGAAAAACATTCAGTACTTC.

The chain is built from TRBV3-1 (or the pseudogene TRBV3-2) and TRBJ2-3, with 15 bases matching TRBD2. Losses at the gene ends were 7 bases for V and 5 bases for J; bases not matched to a gene: 4. Germline V gene sequence: CDR1 LGHDT, CDR2 YNNKEL (reference sequence). The CDR3 contains 15 residues. CDR3 nucleotides: TGTGCCAGCACTAGGGGACTAGCGGGAGGAGATACGCAGTATTTT. Protein product: CASTRGLAGGDTQYF.

V gene TRBV12-3 or TRBV12-4 combines with J gene TRBJ2-5; 8 bases are a match to TRBD2. Unmatched junction bases numbered 5, after V lost 6 bases and J lost 5 bases. This CDR3 is built from 13 residues. For the CDR3, the DNA is TGTGCCAGCAGATATACTAGCGGTGAGACCCAGTACTTC. The encoded protein is CASRYTSGETQYF.